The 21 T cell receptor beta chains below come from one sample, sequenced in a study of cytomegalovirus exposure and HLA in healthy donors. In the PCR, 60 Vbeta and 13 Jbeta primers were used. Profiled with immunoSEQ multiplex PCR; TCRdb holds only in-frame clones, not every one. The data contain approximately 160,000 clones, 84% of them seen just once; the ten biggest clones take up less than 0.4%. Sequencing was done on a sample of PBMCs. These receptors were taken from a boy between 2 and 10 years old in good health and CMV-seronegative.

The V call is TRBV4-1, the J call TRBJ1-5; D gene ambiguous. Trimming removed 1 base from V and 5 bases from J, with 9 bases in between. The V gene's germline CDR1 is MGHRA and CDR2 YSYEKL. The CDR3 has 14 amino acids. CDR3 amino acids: CASSQGDTDQPQHF. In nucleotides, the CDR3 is TGCGCCAGCAGCCAAGGTGACACAGATCAGCCCCAGCATTTT.

This chain's CDR3 is CASSIGQWAFF. Written as DNA, the CDR3 is TGTGCCAGTAGTATTGGACAGTGGGCTTTCTTT. This chain uses TRBV19 with TRBJ1-1, with a possible D match to TRBD1 (6 bases). This CDR3 is 11 amino acids long. In germline, CDR1 is LNHDA, CDR2 SQIVND (reference sequence). Trimming cost V 3 bases and J 11 bases, with 10 bases left between them.

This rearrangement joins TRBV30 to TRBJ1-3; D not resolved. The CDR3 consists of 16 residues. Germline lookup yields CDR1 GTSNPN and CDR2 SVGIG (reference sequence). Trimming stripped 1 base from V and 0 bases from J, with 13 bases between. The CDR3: CAWSEEFRHSGNTIYF. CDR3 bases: TGTGCCTGGAGTGAGGAGTTTCGGCACTCTGGAAACACCATATATTTT.

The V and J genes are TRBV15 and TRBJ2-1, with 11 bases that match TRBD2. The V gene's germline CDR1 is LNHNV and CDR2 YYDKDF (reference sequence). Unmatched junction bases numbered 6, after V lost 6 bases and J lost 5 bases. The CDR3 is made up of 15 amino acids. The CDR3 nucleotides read TGTGCCACCAGAGTAGCGGGAGGGCTCCACAATGAGCAGTTCTTC. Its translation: CATRVAGGLHNEQFF.

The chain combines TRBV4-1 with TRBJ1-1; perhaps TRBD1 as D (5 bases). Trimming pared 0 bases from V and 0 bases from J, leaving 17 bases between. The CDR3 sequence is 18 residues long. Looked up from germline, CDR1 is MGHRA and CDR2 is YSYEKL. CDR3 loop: CASSQDLGRANVNTEAFF. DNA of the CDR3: TGCGCCAGCAGCCAAGATCTTGGCAGGGCAAACGTGAACACTGAAGCTTTCTTT.

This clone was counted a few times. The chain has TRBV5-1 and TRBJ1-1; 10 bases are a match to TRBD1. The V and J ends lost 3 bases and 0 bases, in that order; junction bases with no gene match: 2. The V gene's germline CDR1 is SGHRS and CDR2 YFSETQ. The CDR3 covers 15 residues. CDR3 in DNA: TGCGCCAGCAGCTGGGACAGGGGACTGAACACTGAAGCTTTCTTT. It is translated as CASSWDRGLNTEAFF.

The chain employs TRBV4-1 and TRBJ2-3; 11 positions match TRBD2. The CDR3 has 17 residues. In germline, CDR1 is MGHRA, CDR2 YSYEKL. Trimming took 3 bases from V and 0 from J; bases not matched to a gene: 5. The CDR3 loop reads CASSQLAGGSSTDTQYF. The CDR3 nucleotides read TGCGCCAGCAGCCAGTTAGCGGGAGGGAGTAGCACAGATACGCAGTATTTT.

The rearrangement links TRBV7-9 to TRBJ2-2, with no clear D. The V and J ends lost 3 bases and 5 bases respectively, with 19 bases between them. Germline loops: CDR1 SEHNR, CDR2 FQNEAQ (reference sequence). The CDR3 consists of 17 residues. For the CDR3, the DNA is TGTGCCAGCAGCTTGTACTCGGCAGCCGTCGGGACCGGGGAGCTGTTTTTT. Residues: CASSLYSAAVGTGELFF.

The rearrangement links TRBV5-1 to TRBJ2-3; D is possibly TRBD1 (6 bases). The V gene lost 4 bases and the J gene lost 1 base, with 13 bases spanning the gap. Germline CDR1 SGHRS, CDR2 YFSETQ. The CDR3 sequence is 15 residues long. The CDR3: CASSLHNRGTDTQYF. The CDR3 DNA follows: TGCGCCAGCAGCCTGCATAACAGGGGCACAGATACGCAGTATTTT.

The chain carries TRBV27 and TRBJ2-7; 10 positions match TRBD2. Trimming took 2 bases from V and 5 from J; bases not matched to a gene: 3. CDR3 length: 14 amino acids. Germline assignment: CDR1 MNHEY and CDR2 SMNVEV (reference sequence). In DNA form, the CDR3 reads TGTGCCAGCAGTTTAGGTAGCGGGAGGAACGAGCAGTACTTC. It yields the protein CASSLGSGRNEQYF.

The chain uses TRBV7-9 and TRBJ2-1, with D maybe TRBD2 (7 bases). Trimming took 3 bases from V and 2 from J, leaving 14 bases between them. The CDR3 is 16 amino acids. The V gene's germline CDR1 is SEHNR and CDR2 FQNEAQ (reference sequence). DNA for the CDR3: TGTGCCAGCAGCTTCAGGGGAGGGGACCCCTACAATGAGCAGTTCTTC. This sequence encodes CASSFRGGDPYNEQFF. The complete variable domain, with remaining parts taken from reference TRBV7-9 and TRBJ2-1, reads DTGVSQNPRHKITKRGQNVTFRCDPISEHNRLYWYRQTLGQGPEFLTYFQNEAQLEKSRLLSDRFSAERPKGSFSTLEIQRTEQGDSAMYLCASSFRGGDPYNEQFFGPGTRLTVL.

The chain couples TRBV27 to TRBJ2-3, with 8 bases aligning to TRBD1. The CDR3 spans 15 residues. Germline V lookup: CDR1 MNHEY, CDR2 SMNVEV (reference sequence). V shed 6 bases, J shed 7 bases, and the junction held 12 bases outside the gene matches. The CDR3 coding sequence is TGTGCCAGCAGCCCGGACAGGGTCACGGCAAATACGCAGTATTTT. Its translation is CASSPDRVTANTQYF.

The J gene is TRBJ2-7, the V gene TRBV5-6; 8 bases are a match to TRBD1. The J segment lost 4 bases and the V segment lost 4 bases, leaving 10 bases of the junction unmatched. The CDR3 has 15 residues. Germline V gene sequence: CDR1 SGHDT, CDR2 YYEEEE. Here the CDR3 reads CASSIRPGQEYEQYF. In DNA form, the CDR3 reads TGTGCCAGCAGCATTCGACCGGGACAGGAATACGAGCAGTACTTC.

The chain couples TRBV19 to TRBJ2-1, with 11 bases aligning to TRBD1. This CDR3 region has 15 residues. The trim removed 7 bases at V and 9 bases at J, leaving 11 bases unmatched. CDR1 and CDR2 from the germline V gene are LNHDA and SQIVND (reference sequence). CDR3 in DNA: TGTGCCAGTACTATTAGGACAGGGGGCGCGGGTGAGCAGTTCTTC. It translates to CASTIRTGGAGEQFF.

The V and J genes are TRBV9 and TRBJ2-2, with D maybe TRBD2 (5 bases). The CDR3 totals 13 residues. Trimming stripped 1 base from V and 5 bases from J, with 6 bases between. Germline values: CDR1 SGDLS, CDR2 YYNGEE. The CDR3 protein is CASSVTGTGELFF. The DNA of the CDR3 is TGTGCCAGCAGCGTAACGGGGACCGGGGAGCTGTTTTTT.

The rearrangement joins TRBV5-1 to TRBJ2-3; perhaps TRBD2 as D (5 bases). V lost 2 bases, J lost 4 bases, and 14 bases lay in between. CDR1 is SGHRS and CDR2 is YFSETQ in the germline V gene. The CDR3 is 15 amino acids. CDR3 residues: CASSFGPSLPDTQYF. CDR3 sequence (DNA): TGCGCCAGCAGCTTCGGTCCTAGCCTACCAGATACGCAGTATTTT.

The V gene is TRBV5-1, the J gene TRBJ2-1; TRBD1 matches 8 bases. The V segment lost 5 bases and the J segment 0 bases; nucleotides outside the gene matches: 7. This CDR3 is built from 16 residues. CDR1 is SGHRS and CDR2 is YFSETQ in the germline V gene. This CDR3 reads CASSSDRASSYNEQFF. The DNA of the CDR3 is TGCGCCAGCAGTTCGGACAGGGCAAGCTCCTACAATGAGCAGTTCTTC.

This chain's CDR3 is CASSRDSVFPGELFF. CDR3 bases: TGCGCCAGCAGCAGGGACAGCGTATTTCCCGGGGAGCTGTTTTTT. The chain links TRBV5-1 to TRBJ2-2; TRBD1 matches at 7 bases. With V trimmed by 4 bases and J by 6 bases, 9 bases remained unmatched. Germline V lookup: CDR1 SGHRS, CDR2 YFSETQ. The CDR3 extends over 15 amino acids. Drawing the rest from reference TRBV5-1 and TRBJ2-2, the complete variable domain is KAGVTQTPRYLIKTRGQQVTLSCSPISGHRSVSWYQQTPGQGLQFLFEYFSETQRNKGNFPGRFSGRQFSNSRSEMNVSTLELGDSALYLCASSRDSVFPGELFFGEGSRLTVL.

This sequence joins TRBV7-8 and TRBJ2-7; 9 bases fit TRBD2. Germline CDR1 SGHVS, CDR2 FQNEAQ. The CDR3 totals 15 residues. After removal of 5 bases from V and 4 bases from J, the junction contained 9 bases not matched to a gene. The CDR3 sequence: CASSAKTSGTYEQYF. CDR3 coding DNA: TGTGCCAGCAGCGCAAAGACTAGCGGCACATACGAGCAGTACTTC.

As DNA, the CDR3 is TGTGCCAGCAGCGGATTTACAGGGCCTGGGTACCAAGAGACCCAGTACTTC. Its translation: CASSGFTGPGYQETQYF. The chain recombines TRBV5-8 with TRBJ2-5, with a possible D match to TRBD1 (6 bases). The germline V and J ends were trimmed by 4 bases and 0 bases, with 19 bases remaining between them. CDR3 length: 17 residues. Germline values: CDR1 SGHTS, CDR2 YDEGEE. The variable domain in full, completed from reference TRBV5-8 and TRBJ2-5, reads EAGVTQSPTHLIKTRGQQATLRCSPISGHTSVYWYQQALGLGLQFLLWYDEGEERNRGNFPPRFSGRQFPNYSSELNVNALELEDSALYLCASSGFTGPGYQETQYFGPGTRLLVL.

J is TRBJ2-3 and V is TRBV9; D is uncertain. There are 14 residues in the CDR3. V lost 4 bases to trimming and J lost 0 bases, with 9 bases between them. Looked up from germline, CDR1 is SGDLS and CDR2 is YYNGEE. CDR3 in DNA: TGTGCCAGCAGCCTCGGTACTAGCACAGATACGCAGTATTTT. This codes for CASSLGTSTDTQYF.